The rows below give T cell receptor beta chains drawn from one sample of a study of cytomegalovirus exposure and HLA in healthy donors. Clones were sequenced by immunoSEQ multiplex PCR, and TCRdb holds only the in-frame ones, with some missing. The table lists about 200,000 clones, 70% to 80% of them singletons, with around 0.4% in the top ten. What was sequenced was PBMCs. These receptors all come from a male donor in good health and CMV-seropositive. Both conserved end residues are part of each CDR3.

CDR3 length: 13; J gene: TRBJ1-3; V gene: TRBV10-3; CDR3 protein: CAISVRERNTIYF
CDR3 length: 16; J gene: TRBJ2-1; V gene: TRBV5-6; CDR3 protein: CASSLAGGGSYNEQFF
CDR3 length: 14; J gene: TRBJ2-7; V gene: TRBV2; CDR3 protein: CASSEEAGPYEQYF
CDR3 length: 14; J gene: TRBJ1-2; V gene: TRBV5-1; CDR3 protein: CASSSLQQNYGYTF
CDR3 length: 13; J gene: TRBJ1-2; V gene: TRBV30; CDR3 protein: CAWSRDRRPLSTF
CDR3 length: 17; J gene: TRBJ2-4; V gene: TRBV5-6; CDR3 protein: CASSLDGRRVAKNIQYF
CDR3 length: 15; J gene: TRBJ2-1; V gene: TRBV9; CDR3 protein: CASSVGSDRVDEQFF
CDR3 length: 14; J gene: TRBJ1-4; V gene: TRBV6-5; CDR3 protein: CASKLGLLNEKLFF
CDR3 length: 20; J gene: TRBJ1-5; V gene: TRBV4-2; CDR3 protein: CASSQVPGAGASSGPQPQHF
CDR3 length: 14; J gene: TRBJ1-1; V gene: TRBV7-3; CDR3 protein: CASRRDRLNTEAFF
CDR3 length: 12; J gene: TRBJ1-2; V gene: TRBV6-1; CDR3 protein: CASSEESYGYTF